This T cell receptor (beta chain) was recorded in a study of blood T cell repertoires in COVID-19. This clone was seen only once. Followed longitudinally, the Seattle patients had been enrolled during active infection. In the original analysis: Amplified reference gene primers provided the basis for estimating nucleated cell counts. The assay was immunoSEQ multiplex PCR, and TCRdb's table has in-frame clones only and misses some. The V and J calls and clone size are taken from that table; D and trimming were inferred from the DNA. The sample lists about 500,000 clones; roughly 89% were seen once. This receptor was obtained from a woman between 45 and 65 years old with COVID-19, enrolled during active disease. The sample taken for sequencing was peripheral blood.

As DNA, the CDR3 is TGTGCCAGCAGTCCCGGGGGACAGGGAATAGAGGGCTACACCTTC. Amino acids: CASSPGGQGIEGYTF. The V gene is TRBV28, the J gene TRBJ1-2; 9 bases are a match to TRBD1. This CDR3 has 15 amino acids. Germline CDR1 reads MDHEN; CDR2 reads SYDVKM. Germline trimming cut 5 bases from V and 8 bases from J; bases unmatched to any gene: 12.